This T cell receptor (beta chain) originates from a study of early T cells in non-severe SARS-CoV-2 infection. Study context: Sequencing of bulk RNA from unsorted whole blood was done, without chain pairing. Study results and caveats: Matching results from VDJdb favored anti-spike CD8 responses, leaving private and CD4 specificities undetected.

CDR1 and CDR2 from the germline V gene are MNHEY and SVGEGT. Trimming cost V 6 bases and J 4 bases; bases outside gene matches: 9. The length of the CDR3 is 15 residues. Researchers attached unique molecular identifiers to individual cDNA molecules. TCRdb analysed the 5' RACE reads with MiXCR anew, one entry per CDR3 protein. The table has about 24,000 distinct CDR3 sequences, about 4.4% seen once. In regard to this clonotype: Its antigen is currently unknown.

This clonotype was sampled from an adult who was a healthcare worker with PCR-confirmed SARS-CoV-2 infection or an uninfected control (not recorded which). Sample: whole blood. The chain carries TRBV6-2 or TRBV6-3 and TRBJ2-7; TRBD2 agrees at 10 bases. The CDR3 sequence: CASSDLPSGRYEQYF. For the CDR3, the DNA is TGTGCCAGCAGCGACCTACCTAGCGGGAGATACGAGCAGTACTTC.